These 14 T cell receptor beta chains share one sample of origin, sequenced in a study of tissue T cells after allogeneic stem cell transplantation (dated by TCRdb to the early 2020s). The method was the immunoSEQ multiplex PCR assay. In its TCRdb copy, this immuneACCESS table keeps in-frame sequences only and misses some clones. Where compared with another copy, unresolved V genes explain less than half of these, and the others have no known cause. This sample has some 17,000 clones in its table, and approximately 70% of those were observed once. The ten largest clones add up to 0.85% to 0.95% of the sample. Sample: spleen. The receptors were gathered from a female BALB/c mouse in good health. This strain is of MHC haplotype H2-d.

Points on this clone: Any gene name here is a mouse gene name. The missing CDR3 end, 1 residue past where the read stops, is filled in from the germline J gene. V and J are TRBV13-2 and TRBJ1-2; D is unresolved. The V end was cut by 1 base, the J end by 3 bases, with 1 base between. This CDR3 has 11 amino acids. Germline loops: CDR1 NNHNN, CDR2 SYGAGS (reference sequence). The CDR3 DNA, read in part, is TGTGCCAGCGGTGATCACTCCGACTACACC. It is translated as CASGDHSDYT. The whole CDR3 sequence reads CASGDHSDYTF.

As regards this clone: Germline and genes: mouse. The read stops 1 residue short of the end of the CDR3; the missing end is completed from the germline J gene. The chain carries TRBV20 and TRBJ2-7; D gene uncertain. This CDR3 region has 13 residues. Trimming stripped 0 bases from V and 4 bases from J, with 10 bases between. The V gene's germline CDR1 is GFQATS and CDR2 STVNSAI. CDR3 sequence: CGARDPPKYEQYF. CDR3 bases read: TGTGGTGCTAGGGATCCGCCCAAATATGAACAGTAC.

On this clone: These gene names are mouse names. The read stops 1 residue short of the end of the CDR3; the missing end is completed from the germline J gene. V is TRBV13-2 and J is TRBJ2-3; 8 bases map to TRBD2. Trimming at V came to 1 base and at J to 3 bases, leaving 4 bases not matched to a gene. CDR1 and CDR2 from the germline V gene are NNHNN and SYGAGS (reference sequence). The CDR3 is 15 residues long. The CDR3 sequence is CASGDNLGGAETLYF. The part of the CDR3 DNA that was read is TGTGCCAGCGGTGATAACCTGGGGGGAGCAGAAACGCTGTAT.

For this clone: The genes are named according to mouse. The CDR3 end is not reached by the read, which stops 1 residue before it; the germline J gene fills it in. This chain joins TRBV29 and TRBJ2-5; D unclear. The V gene lost 3 bases and the J gene lost 0 bases, with 10 bases spanning the gap. The CDR3 runs 15 residues. Germline CDR1 is MSHET and CDR2 is SYDVDS. CDR3 amino acids: CASSFHSLNQDTQYF. CDR3 DNA, as far as it was read: TGTGCTAGCAGTTTTCACAGCCTTAACCAAGACACCCAGTAC.

For this clone: Germline and genes: mouse. The read is 1 residue too short to cover the CDR3 end, so that end is filled in from the germline J gene. The chain carries TRBV13-2 and TRBJ2-4; possible D gene TRBD1, 6 bases. Trimming took off 5 bases at V and 4 bases at J, with 14 bases between the two ends. The V gene's germline CDR1 is NNHNN and CDR2 SYGAGS (reference sequence). There are 14 residues in the CDR3. The sequenced CDR3 bases are TGTGCCAGCGGGCCCCCGGGACAAAAAAACACCTTGTAC. It codes for CASGPPGQKNTLY. The whole CDR3 region reads CASGPPGQKNTLYF.

On this clone: The genes and germline here are from mouse. The sequenced fragment ends 1 residue before the CDR3 boundary, so the rest is inferred from the germline J gene. This sequence joins TRBV13-2 and TRBJ2-7; 7 bases agree with TRBD2. The germline V gene encodes CDR1 NNHNN and CDR2 SYGAGS (reference sequence). The CDR3 spans 15 residues. Trimming took 1 base from V and 0 from J; bases not matched to a gene: 4. Incomplete CDR3 DNA: TGTGCCAGCGGTGATTTCTGGGGGAGCTCCTATGAACAGTAC. Translating it yields CASGDFWGSSYEQY. The whole CDR3 is CASGDFWGSSYEQYF.

As for this clone: Germline and genes here are mouse. Read data end 1 residue before the CDR3 end; the end is taken from the germline J gene. The chain uses TRBV13-1 and TRBJ2-3; D might be TRBD2 (6 bases). Germline loops: CDR1 NSHNY, CDR2 SYGAGN. CDR3 length: 15 amino acids. V dropped 2 bases and J dropped 0 bases, with 10 bases sitting between them. CDR3 sequence reads: CASSERGVSAETLYF. CDR3 DNA, as far as it was read: TGTGCCAGCAGTGAACGGGGGGTTAGTGCAGAAACGCTGTAT.

Points on this clone: Genes and germline are mouse. The CDR3 end falls 1 residue outside the read, so it is completed with the germline J gene. The chain carries TRBV14 and TRBJ2-5; D might be TRBD1 or TRBD2, each matching 5 bases. Trimming took off 0 bases at V and 1 base at J, with 12 bases between the two ends. In germline, CDR1 is SGHDT, CDR2 FRDEAV. This CDR3 is 16 amino acids long. CDR3 residues: CASSFWGKKDQDTQYF. The DNA read from the CDR3 is TGTGCCAGCAGTTTCTGGGGGAAGAAGGACCAAGACACCCAGTAC.

This clone occurred a few times. Any gene name here is a mouse gene name. Read data end 1 residue before the CDR3 end; the end is taken from the germline J gene. The chain links TRBV31 to TRBJ1-4, with D tentatively TRBD1 (6 bases). The CDR3 sequence is 13 residues long. Trimming removed 6 bases at V and 0 bases at J, with 8 bases between. Germline values: CDR1 GKSSPN, CDR2 SITVG. The covered CDR3 bases are TGTGCCTGTGGGACAATTTCCAACGAAAGATTATTT. Protein: CACGTISNERLF. The full CDR3 is CACGTISNERLFF.

About this clone itself: Mouse germline and gene names are used. The read stops 1 residue short of the end of the CDR3; the missing end is completed from the germline J gene. This rearrangement joins TRBV13-3 to TRBJ2-4, with TRBD1 matching 9 bases. The CDR3 length is 14 residues. V trimming: 5 bases; J trimming: 0 bases; junction bases outside the gene matches: 1. Germline CDR1 and CDR2: NNHDY and SYVADS. The CDR3 loop reads CASRQGASQNTLYF. CDR3 DNA, as far as it was read: TGTGCCAGCAGACAGGGGGCTAGTCAAAACACCTTGTAC.

This clone has a handful of counts. Genes and germline are mouse. The read ends 1 residue early relative to the CDR3; the germline J gene fills the gap. This chain links TRBV19 with TRBJ1-4; no clear D gene. Germline CDR1 is FNHDT and CDR2 is SITEND (reference sequence). Between the trimmed V and J ends, which lost 2 bases and 6 bases, there was a span of 2 bases. The CDR3 spans 11 residues. CDR3 in amino acids: CASSIHERLFF. CDR3 DNA, as far as it was read: TGTGCCAGCAGTATTCACGAAAGATTATTT. The variable domain in full, completed from reference TRBV19 and TRBJ1-4, reads GGIITQTPKFLIGQEGQKLTLKCQQNFNHDTMYWYRQDSGKGLRLIYYSITENDLQKGDLSEGYDASREKKSSFSLTVTSAQKNEMAVFLCASSIHERLFFGHGTKLSVL.

About this clone: Gene names and germline match the mouse. The CDR3 goes on 1 residue after the read ends, and that part is filled in from the germline J gene. The chain combines TRBV14 with TRBJ2-5; 7 positions match TRBD1. The CDR3 sequence is 14 residues long. V lost 5 bases to trimming and J lost 4 bases; unmatched junction nucleotides: 7. Germline V lookup: CDR1 SGHDT, CDR2 FRDEAV. CDR3 in amino acids: CASSRQGNKDTQYF. The part of the CDR3 DNA that was read is TGTGCCAGCAGCCGACAGGGAAATAAAGACACCCAGTAC.

Comment on this clone: Each gene name is a mouse one. Sequencing ends 1 residue short of the CDR3 end; the germline J gene provides the rest. The V call is TRBV29, the J call TRBJ1-2; 9 nucleotides line up with TRBD1. V dropped 4 bases and J dropped 3; count of bases not matched to a gene: 3. CDR3 length: 14 amino acids. Germline V lookup: CDR1 MSHET, CDR2 SYDVDS. The CDR3 protein is CASSSGQGDSDYTF. CDR3 DNA, as far as it was read: TGTGCTAGCAGTTCGGGACAGGGTGACTCCGACTACACC.

To note about this clone: The germline and genes are mouse ones. The missing CDR3 end, 1 residue past where the read stops, is filled in from the germline J gene. The V call is TRBV5, the J call TRBJ2-1; TRBD2 agrees at 12 bases. Germline assignment: CDR1 LGHNA and CDR2 YNLKQL (reference sequence). The CDR3 is 14 residues long. The J segment lost 6 bases and the V segment lost 4 bases, leaving 1 base of the junction unmatched. The CDR3: CASSRDWGVAEQFF. The sequenced CDR3 bases are TGTGCCAGCAGCCGGGACTGGGGGGTTGCTGAGCAGTTC.